This T cell receptor (beta chain) was sequenced in a study of T cell changes during pregnancy in multiple sclerosis (dated by TCRdb to 2018 to 2020). At the level of the whole study: The study looked at changes in the T cell repertoire across pregnancy in women with multiple sclerosis.

Library prep was done by the immunoSEQ multiplex PCR assay. The immuneACCESS repertoire file appears here via TCRdb, limited to in-frame rearrangements. These files lack a portion of the clones; in checked studies, under half of the deficit traces to unresolved V genes, and the cause of the others is not known. The sample table records tens of thousands of clones; around nine tenths of these occur just once. The top ten clonotypes cover approximately 2% of the sample. Turning to this clone: This receptor's antigen is unknown. No base quality information exists; no much larger clone differs at one position.

V gives up 5 bases and J gives up 5 bases, and the segment between their germline ends measures 16 bases. Reading from cysteine to phenylalanine, the CDR3 counts 15 amino acids. CDR3 DNA is the only sequence kept; it has 45 bases, read in frame from the first base. CDR1 and CDR2, looked up from the germline V gene, are SGHTA and FQGNSA. The receptor was isolated from a female donor with multiple sclerosis, enrolled in a pregnancy study. The starting material was peripheral blood, obtained in the second trimester of pregnancy. In this chain, TRBV7-2 is recombined with TRBJ2-1; TRBD2 could be the D gene, as 6 bases match. The sequenced DNA is TGTGCCAGCAGCCTAACTAGCAATAACCACAATGAGCAGTTCTTC. Translated, it gives CASSLTSNNHNEQFF.